This T cell receptor (beta chain) was identified in a study of blood T cells in healthy people across ages (dated by TCRdb to the mid-2010s). Looking at the study overall: In model experiments, template switching captured about one uniquely barcoded TCR beta cDNA molecule for every two T cells. Using the same blood draw, the study looked at two additional independent replicas of 1 million unique cDNA reads for two donors, one aged 18 to 30 and the other aged 80 or older. The donors were divided into four age groups: young (average approximately 16 years), middle-aged (about 39), aged (about 62) and long-lived (roughly 88). To track age-related changes in TCR beta repertoire diversity, the study relied on deep sequencing normalized with unique cDNA molecular identifiers. Donors of different ages were randomly distributed across sequencing lanes to avoid experimental bias. General findings and caveats noted by the study authors: Observed TCR beta diversity correlated strongly with the percentage of naive T cells measured by flow cytometry. Observed TCR beta diversity per million T cells fell roughly linearly with age, and a significant reduction was already apparent by age about 36. Donor CMV infection status was unknown, potentially confounding age-related changes in expanded clonotypes. Compared with the aged group, more naive CD4+ T cells, fewer expanded clones and increased TCR diversity were shown by the long-lived group, suggesting age selection. Estimates of total diversity based on one million sequenced T cells were regarded as lower bounds and as underestimates. Because profiling used bulk unsorted PBMCs, naive and antigen-experienced compartments could not be compared conclusively.

A word on this clonotype: Its antigen is unknown. Qualities for individual bases were not recorded, and no much larger clone is one base off.

The V end gives up 5 bases and the J end 3 bases, leaving 14 bases in the junction not matched to a gene. Measured from the cysteine to the phenylalanine, the CDR3 is 17 residues long. Here the CDR3 DNA is all that survives: 51 bases in frame from base 1. CDR1 SGHTA and CDR2 FQGNSA are derived from the germline V gene. The library was generated by 5' RACE. Data came from an Illumina HiSeq 2500. A second 7 to 11 cycle PCR used a sample-barcoded 5' primer and a J-beta primer mix. A unique molecular identifier was introduced onto each TCR beta cDNA molecule by a template-switch 5' adaptor carrying 12 random nucleotides. At least 3 million CDR3-containing paired-end reads were obtained from each sample. The Mint cDNA synthesis kit, primed by a TRBC-specific oligonucleotide, was used to synthesize first-strand cDNA from all RNA. All cDNA was treated with uracil-DNA glycosylase and then went through a first 18-cycle PCR with the universal primers M1SS and BC2_uni_R. As for the original processing: For normalization, 1 million high-quality reads, each with a distinct molecular identifier, were randomly selected from each sample. Reads with shared molecular identifiers were discarded instead of being binned into consensus sequences. MiTCR, with a Q25 quality threshold and the strictest error-elimination algorithm, was used for CDR3 identification, clonotype clustering and error correction. A nonparametric unseen species model with Euler transformation was used to estimate a lower bound on total TCR beta diversity. The public reads were run again by TCRdb, first through fastp at Q25 and then through MiXCR, and only productive beta chains were kept. All rows with the same CDR3 protein become a single entry with the most common DNA and genes. The V and J calls reflect TCRdb's pipeline rather than the authors' work. In all, the sample holds hundreds of thousands of distinct CDR3 sequences, and about 52% of those were seen once. 50% to 65% of the sample is taken by the ten largest.

The roughly 39 donors, aged roughly 6 to 95 years, were systemically healthy Caucasian individuals from Russia. About 10 milliliters of peripheral blood were collected from each donor into EDTA-treated Vacutainer tubes. PBMCs were isolated by Ficoll-Paque density-gradient centrifugation, with at least 6 million obtained per sample. Total RNA, at least 6 micrograms per sample, was extracted from PBMCs with Trizol reagent. Naive CD45RAhigh/CD27high T cell percentages were measured by flow cytometry on a PBMC aliquot from every donor. This sequence originates from a man aged 55-75 years in good health. The sample consisted of blood. Recombination connected TRBV7-2 to TRBJ2-7, with 9 bases in between that match TRBD2. At the DNA level, the sequence is TGTGCCAGCAGCAGCGGGCTAGCGGGACCATCGGGCTACGAGCAGTACTTC. Its protein product is CASSSGLAGPSGYEQYF.